The source of this T cell receptor beta chain is a study of shared clonotypes between healthy human individuals. Study-level information: Each donor had three CD4 naive, three CD4 memory, two CD8 naive and one CD8 memory plate.

CDR3 size: 12 residues. Trimming left V 3 bases short and J 3 bases short, with 7 bases between. Germline-derived CDR1 and CDR2 are SGHRS and YFSETQ. Study findings and constraints: The generation probabilities recorded for non-shared clonotypes fell below those of clonotypes shared by all four donors.

The data were produced by immunoSEQ multiplex PCR, yet TCRdb's version contains in-frame clones alone and is incomplete. The sample has approximately 1.5 million clones; nearly 99% are singletons. Regarding this clone: The antigen is not known.

The sample was naive CD4+ T cells sorted from blood. Subset described: CD45RA+ positively selected. This TCR derives from a man aged 25-45 years in good health. This rearrangement joins TRBV5-1 to TRBJ2-7; D gene ambiguous. CDR3 DNA: TGCGCCAGCAGCTCCGAAAACTACGAGCAGTACTTC. It specifies CASSSENYEQYF.